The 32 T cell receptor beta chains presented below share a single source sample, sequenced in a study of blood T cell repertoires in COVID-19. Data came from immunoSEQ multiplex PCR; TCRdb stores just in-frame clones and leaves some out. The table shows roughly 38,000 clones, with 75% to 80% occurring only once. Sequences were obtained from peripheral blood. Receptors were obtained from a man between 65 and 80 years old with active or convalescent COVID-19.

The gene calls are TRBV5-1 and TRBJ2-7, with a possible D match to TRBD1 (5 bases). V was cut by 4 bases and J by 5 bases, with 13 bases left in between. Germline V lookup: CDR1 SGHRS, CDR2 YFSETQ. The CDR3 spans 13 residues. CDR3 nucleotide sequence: TGCGCCAGCAGCAGGCAGGGTGGTGACGAGCAGTACTTC. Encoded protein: CASSRQGGDEQYF.

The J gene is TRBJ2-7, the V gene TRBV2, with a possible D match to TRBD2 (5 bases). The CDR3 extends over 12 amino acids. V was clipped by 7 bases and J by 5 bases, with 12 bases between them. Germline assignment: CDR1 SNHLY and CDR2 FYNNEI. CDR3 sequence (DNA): TGTGCCAGCACGGGGTTTAGCGACGAGCAGTACTTC. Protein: CASTGFSDEQYF.

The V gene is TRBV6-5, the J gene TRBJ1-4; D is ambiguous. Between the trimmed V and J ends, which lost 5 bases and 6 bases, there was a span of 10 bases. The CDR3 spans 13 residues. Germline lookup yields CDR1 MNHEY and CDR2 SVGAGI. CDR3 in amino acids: CASSNSVYEKLFF. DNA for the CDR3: TGTGCCAGCAGTAATTCCGTTTATGAAAAACTGTTTTTT.

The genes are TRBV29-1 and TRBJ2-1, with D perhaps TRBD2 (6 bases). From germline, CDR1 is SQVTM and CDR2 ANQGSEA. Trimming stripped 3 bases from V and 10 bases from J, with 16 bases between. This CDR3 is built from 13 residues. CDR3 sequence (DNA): TGCAGCGTTGAGAGCCGGGGGACGGTCGAGCAGTTCTTC. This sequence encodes CSVESRGTVEQFF.

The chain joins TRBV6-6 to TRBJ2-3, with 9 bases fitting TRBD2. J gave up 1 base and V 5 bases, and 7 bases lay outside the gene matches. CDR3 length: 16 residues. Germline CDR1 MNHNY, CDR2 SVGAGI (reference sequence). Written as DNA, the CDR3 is TGTGCCAGCAGTCGGAGCGGGGGGTTCGGCACAGATACGCAGTATTTT. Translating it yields CASSRSGGFGTDTQYF.

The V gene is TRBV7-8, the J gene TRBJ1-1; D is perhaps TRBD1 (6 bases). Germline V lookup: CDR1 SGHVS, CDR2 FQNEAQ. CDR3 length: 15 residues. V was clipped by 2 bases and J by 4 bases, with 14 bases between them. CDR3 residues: CASSLIRGEGTEAFF. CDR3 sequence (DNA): TGTGCCAGCAGCTTAATCAGGGGCGAGGGCACTGAAGCTTTCTTT.

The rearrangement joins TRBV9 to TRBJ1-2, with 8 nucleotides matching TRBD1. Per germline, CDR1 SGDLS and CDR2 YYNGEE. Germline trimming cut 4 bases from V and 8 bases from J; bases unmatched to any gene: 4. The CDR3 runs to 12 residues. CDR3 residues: CASSTGQGGYTF. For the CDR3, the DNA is TGTGCCAGCAGCACCGGACAGGGAGGCTACACCTTC.

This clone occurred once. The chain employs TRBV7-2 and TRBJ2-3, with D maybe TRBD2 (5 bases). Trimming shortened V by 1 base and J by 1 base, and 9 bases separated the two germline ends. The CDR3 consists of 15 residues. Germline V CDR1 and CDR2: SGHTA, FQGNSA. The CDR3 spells CASSLGFGGTDTQYF. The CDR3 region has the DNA TGTGCCAGCAGCTTAGGTTTCGGGGGCACAGATACGCAGTATTTT.

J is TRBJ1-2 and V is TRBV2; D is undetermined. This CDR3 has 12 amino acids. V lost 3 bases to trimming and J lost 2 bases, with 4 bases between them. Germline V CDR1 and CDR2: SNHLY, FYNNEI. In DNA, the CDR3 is TGTGCCAGCAGTGAGTCGAACTATGGCTACACCTTC. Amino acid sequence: CASSESNYGYTF.

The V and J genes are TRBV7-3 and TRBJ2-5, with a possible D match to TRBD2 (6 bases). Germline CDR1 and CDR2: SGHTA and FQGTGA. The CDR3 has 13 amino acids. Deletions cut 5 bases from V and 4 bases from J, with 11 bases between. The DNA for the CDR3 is TGTGCCAGCAGCCCCGGGGGAGGAGAGACCCAGTACTTC. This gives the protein CASSPGGGETQYF. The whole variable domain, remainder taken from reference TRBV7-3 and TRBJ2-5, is GAGVSQTPSNKVTEKGKYVELRCDPISGHTALYWYRQSLGQGPEFLIYFQGTGAADDSGLPNDRFFAVRPEGSVSTLKIQRTERGDSAVYLCASSPGGGETQYFGPGTRLLVL.

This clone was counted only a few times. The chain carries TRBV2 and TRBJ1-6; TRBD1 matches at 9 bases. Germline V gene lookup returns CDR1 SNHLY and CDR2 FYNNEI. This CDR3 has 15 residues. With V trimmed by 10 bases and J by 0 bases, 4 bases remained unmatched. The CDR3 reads CATGTGNSYNSPLHF. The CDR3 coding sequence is TGTGCCACCGGGACAGGGAACTCCTATAATTCACCCCTCCACTTT.

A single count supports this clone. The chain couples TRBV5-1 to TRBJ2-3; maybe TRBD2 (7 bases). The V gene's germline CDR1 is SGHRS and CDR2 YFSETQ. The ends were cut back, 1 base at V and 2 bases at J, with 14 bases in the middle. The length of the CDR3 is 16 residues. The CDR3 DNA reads TGCGCCAGCAGCTTGTCGGAGGGGGGGGACACAGATACGCAGTATTTT. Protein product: CASSLSEGGDTDTQYF.

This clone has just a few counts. In DNA form, the CDR3 reads TGTGCCTGGAGTGATGGGGGCCAGCCCCAGCATTTT. Protein sequence: CAWSDGGQPQHF. This rearrangement joins TRBV30 to TRBJ1-5, with D maybe TRBD1 (6 bases). Trimming took off 1 base at V and 7 bases at J, with 8 bases between the two ends. The CDR3 is 12 residues long. CDR1 is GTSNPN, CDR2 SVGIG, per germline (reference sequence).

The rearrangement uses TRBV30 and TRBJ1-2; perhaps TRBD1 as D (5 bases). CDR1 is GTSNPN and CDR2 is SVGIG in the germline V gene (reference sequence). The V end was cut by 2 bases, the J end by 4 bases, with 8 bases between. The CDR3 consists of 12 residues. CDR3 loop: CAWSQDTYGYTF. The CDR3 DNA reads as TGTGCCTGGAGTCAGGACACCTATGGCTACACCTTC.

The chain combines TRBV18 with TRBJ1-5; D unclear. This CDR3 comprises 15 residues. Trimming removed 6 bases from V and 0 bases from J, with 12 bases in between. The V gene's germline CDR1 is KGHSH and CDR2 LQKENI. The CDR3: CASSYQGDSNQPQHF. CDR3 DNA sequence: TGTGCCAGCTCCTACCAAGGAGATAGCAATCAGCCCCAGCATTTT.

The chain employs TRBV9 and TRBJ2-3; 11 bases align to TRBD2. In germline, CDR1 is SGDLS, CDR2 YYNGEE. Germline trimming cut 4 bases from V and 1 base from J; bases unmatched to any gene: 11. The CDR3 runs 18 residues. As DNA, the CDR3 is TGTGCCAGCAGCATACTAGCGGGGGTTGCCGGAGGCACAGATACGCAGTATTTT. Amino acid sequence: CASSILAGVAGGTDTQYF.

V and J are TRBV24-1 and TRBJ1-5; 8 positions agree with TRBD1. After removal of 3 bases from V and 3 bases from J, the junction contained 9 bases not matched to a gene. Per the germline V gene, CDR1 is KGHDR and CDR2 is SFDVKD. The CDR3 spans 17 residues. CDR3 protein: CATSDVGQVDNNQPQHF. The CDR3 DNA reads TGTGCCACCAGTGATGTGGGACAGGTCGATAACAATCAGCCCCAGCATTTT.

The chain's CDR3 is CASKNGPRASDTQYF. CDR3 DNA sequence: TGTGCCAGCAAAAATGGGCCCCGAGCTTCGGATACGCAGTATTTT. J is TRBJ2-3 and V is TRBV2, with D uncertain. From germline, CDR1 is SNHLY and CDR2 FYNNEI. The V end was cut by 7 bases, the J end by 6 bases, with 20 bases between. There are 15 residues in the CDR3.

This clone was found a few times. Written as DNA, the CDR3 is TGTGCCAGTAGTCGCGGGACAGCGGAGACCCAGTACTTC. As protein: CASSRGTAETQYF. The rearrangement uses TRBV19 and TRBJ2-5; possibly TRBD1 for D (7 bases). CDR3 length equals 13 residues. The ends were cut back, 5 bases at V and 5 bases at J, with 12 bases in the middle. Per the germline V gene, CDR1 is LNHDA and CDR2 is SQIVND (reference sequence).

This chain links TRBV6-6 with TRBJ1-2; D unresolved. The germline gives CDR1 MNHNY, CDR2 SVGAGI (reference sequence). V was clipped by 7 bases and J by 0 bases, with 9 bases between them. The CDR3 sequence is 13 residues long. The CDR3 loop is CASTLTSNYGYTF. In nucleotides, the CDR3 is TGTGCCAGCACCTTGACTTCTAACTATGGCTACACCTTC.

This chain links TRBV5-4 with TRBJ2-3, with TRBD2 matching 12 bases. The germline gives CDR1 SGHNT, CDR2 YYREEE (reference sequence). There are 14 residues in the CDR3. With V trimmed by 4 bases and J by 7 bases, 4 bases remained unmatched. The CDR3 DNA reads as TGTGCCAGCAGCAACGGACTAGCGGGGAATACGCAGTATTTT. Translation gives CASSNGLAGNTQYF.

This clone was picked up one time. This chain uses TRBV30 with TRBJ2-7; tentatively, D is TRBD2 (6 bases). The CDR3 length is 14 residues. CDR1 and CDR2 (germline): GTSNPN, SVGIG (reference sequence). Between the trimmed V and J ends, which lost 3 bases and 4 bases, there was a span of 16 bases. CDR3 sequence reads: CAWRSYLGGYEQYF. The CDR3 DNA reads TGTGCCTGGAGAAGTTATCTGGGAGGTTACGAGCAGTACTTC.

The CDR3 DNA reads TGTGCCAGCCGGTCGGCGGGGACAGATACGCAGTATTTT. Translating it yields CASRSAGTDTQYF. The chain carries TRBV9 and TRBJ2-3; tentative D call: TRBD2 (6 bases). This CDR3 comprises 13 residues. Germline V gene lookup returns CDR1 SGDLS and CDR2 YYNGEE. V dropped 7 bases and J dropped 3 bases, with 12 bases sitting between them.

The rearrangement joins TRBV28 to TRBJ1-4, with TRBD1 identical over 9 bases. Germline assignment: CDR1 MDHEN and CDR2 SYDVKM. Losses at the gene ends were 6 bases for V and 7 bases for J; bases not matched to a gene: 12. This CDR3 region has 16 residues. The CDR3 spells CASRTDTGGKGEKLFF. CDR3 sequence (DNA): TGTGCCAGCAGGACGGACACAGGGGGCAAGGGTGAAAAACTGTTTTTT.

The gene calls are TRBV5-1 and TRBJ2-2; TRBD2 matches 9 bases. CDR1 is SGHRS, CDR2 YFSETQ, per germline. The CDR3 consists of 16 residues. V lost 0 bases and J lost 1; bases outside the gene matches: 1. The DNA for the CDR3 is TGCGCCAGCAGCTTGGCACTAGCGGGGAACACCGGGGAGCTGTTTTTT. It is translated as CASSLALAGNTGELFF.

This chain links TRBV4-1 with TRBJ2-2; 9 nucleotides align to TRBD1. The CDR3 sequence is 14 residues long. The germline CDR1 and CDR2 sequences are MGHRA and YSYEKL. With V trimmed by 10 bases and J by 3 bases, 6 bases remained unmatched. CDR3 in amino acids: CAIRQGVDTGELFF. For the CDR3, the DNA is TGCGCCATCCGACAGGGGGTTGACACCGGGGAGCTGTTTTTT.

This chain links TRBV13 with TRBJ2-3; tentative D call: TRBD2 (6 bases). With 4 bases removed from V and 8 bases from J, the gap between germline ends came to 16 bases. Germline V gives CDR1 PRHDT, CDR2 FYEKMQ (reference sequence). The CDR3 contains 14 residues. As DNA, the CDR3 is TGTGCCAGCAGCTCCCGGGACCGCGGGGTTACGCAGTATTTT. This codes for CASSSRDRGVTQYF.

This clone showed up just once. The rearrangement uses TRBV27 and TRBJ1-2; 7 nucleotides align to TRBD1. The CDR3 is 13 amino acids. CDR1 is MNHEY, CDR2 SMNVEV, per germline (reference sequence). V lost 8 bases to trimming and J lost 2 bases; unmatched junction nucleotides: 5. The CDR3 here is CASRSQGNYGYTF. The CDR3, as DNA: TGTGCCAGCCGATCACAGGGGAACTATGGCTACACCTTC.

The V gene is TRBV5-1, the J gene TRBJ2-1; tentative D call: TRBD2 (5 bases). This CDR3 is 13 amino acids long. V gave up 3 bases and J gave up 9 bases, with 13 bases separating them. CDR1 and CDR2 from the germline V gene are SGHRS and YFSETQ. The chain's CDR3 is CASSWTGEREQFF. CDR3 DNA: TGCGCCAGCAGCTGGACTGGGGAGCGTGAGCAGTTCTTC. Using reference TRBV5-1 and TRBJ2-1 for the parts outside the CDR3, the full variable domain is KAGVTQTPRYLIKTRGQQVTLSCSPISGHRSVSWYQQTPGQGLQFLFEYFSETQRNKGNFPGRFSGRQFSNSRSEMNVSTLELGDSALYLCASSWTGEREQFFGPGTRLTVL.

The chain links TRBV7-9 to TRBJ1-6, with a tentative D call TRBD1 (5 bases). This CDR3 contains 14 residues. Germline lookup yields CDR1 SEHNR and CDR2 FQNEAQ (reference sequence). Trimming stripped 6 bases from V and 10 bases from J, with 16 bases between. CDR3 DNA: TGTGCCAGCAGAAAAACAGGCGGTCGGTCACCCCTCCACTTT. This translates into CASRKTGGRSPLHF. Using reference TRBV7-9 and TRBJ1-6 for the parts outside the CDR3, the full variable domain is DTGVSQNPRHKITKRGQNVTFRCDPISEHNRLYWYRQTLGQGPEFLTYFQNEAQLEKSRLLSDRFSAERPKGSFSTLEIQRTEQGDSAMYLCASRKTGGRSPLHFGNGTRLTVT.

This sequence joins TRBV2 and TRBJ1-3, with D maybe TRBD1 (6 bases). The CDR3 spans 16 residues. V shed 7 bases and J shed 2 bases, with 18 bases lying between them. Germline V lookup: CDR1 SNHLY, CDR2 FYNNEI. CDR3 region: CASMRQGSRTGNTIYF. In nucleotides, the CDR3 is TGTGCCAGCATGCGGCAGGGGAGTAGAACTGGAAACACCATATATTTT.

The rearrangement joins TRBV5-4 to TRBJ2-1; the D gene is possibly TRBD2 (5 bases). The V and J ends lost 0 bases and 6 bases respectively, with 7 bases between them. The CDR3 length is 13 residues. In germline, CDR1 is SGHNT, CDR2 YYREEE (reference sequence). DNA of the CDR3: TGTGCCAGCAGCTTGGCCGGGGTCAATGAGCAGTTCTTC. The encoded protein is CASSLAGVNEQFF.